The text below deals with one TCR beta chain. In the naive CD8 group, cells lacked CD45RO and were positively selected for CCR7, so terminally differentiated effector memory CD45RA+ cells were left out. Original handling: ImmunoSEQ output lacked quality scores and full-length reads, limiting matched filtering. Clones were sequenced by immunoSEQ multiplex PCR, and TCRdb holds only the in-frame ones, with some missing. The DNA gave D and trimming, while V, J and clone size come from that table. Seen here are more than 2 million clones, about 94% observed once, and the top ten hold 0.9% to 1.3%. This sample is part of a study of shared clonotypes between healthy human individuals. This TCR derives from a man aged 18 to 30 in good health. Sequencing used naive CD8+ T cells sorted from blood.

This CDR3 is CASSFRQAMNTEAFF. CDR3 DNA sequence: TGTGCCAGCAGTTTTCGACAGGCAATGAACACTGAAGCTTTCTTT. This chain connects TRBV28 to TRBJ1-1; tentative D call: TRBD1 (6 bases). V was pared by 3 bases and J by 0 bases, with 11 bases between. Germline V lookup: CDR1 MDHEN, CDR2 SYDVKM. The CDR3 has 15 residues.